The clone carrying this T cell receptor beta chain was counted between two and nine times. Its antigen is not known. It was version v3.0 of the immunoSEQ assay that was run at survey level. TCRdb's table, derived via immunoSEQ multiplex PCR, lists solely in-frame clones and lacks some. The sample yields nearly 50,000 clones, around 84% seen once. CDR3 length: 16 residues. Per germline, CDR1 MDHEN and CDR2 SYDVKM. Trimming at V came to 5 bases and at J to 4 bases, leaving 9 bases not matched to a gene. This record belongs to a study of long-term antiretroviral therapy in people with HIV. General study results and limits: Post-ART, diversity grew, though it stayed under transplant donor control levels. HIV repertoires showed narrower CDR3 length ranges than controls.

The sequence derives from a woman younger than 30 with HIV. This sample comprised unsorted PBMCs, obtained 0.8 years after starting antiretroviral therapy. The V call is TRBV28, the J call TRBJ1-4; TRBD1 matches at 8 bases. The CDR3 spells CASSPSGTGNNEKLFF. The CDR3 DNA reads TGTGCCAGCAGTCCCTCTGGGACAGGAAATAATGAAAAACTGTTTTTT.